This record covers a single TCR beta chain. TCRdb's table, derived via immunoSEQ multiplex PCR, lists solely in-frame clones and lacks some. Of over 55,000 clones detected, roughly 94% appear once; the ten largest clones hold less than 3.5%. The data derive from a study of technical replicates of blood from four donors. This CDR3 contains 16 residues. In germline, CDR1 is SGHRS, CDR2 YFSETQ. The V segment lost 0 bases and the J segment 3 bases; nucleotides outside the gene matches: 6. The sequence derives from a human donor in good health. Some clones in this sample may be carry-over from other donors' samples. This chain uses TRBV5-1 with TRBJ1-1; 9 nucleotides match TRBD1. Sequenced input: PBMCs. The CDR3 bases are TGCGCCAGCAGCTTGGGTGGGACAGGGATCGACACTGAAGCTTTCTTT. Encoded protein: CASSLGGTGIDTEAFF.